This T cell receptor (beta chain) was recorded in a study of identical twins. General observations from the study: The study drew conclusions from cross-sectional statistical analysis, not from following the same donors.

Germline V gene data show CDR1 as SGHNT and CDR2 as YENEEA. V was clipped by 5 bases and J by 2 bases; unmatched bases: 3. The CDR3 loop spans 14 amino acids. This clonotype was observed a handful of times. Antigen unknown. TCRdb reprocessed the 5' RACE reads via MiXCR and lists one record per CDR3 protein. The sample has roughly 690,000 distinct CDR3 sequences; approximately 22% are singletons. Healthy Caucasians provided all donations. In addition, the sample was reused for a study of T cells expressing NK-cell markers.

The specimen was PBMCs. The chain has TRBV11-3 and TRBJ1-5, with 7 positions matching TRBD1. This clonotype was sampled from a woman younger than 35 in good health. The CDR3 DNA sequence: TGTGCCAGCAGCGAAACAGGGGGCAATCAGCCCCAGCATTTT. Protein: CASSETGGNQPQHF.